The 3 T cell receptor beta chains reported below all come from one sample, sequenced in a study of T-cell reconstitution after alpha-beta-depleted transplantation in children (dated by TCRdb to 2015 to 2016). To prepare the library, PCR was applied. Sequencing was carried out with an Illumina HiSeq 2500. Molecular barcoding was employed in the preparation of TCR libraries, with unique molecular identifiers being used to normalize TCRbeta repertoire quantification. The public reads were reanalyzed by TCRdb: fastp trimming at Q25, MiXCR alignment, in-frame beta chains only. Identical CDR3 protein sequences are pooled into one entry, listed with their most common genes and DNA. The sample records hundreds of thousands of distinct CDR3 sequences, under 15% of which are singletons. 2.2% of the sample lies in the top ten. In light of the paper, this sample's treatment or condition label describes: allogeneic hematopoietic cell transplantation with graft depleted of TCRalphabeta T cells and CD19 B cells.

Sequencing used PBMCs, mostly from graft donor cells, obtained 360 days after TCRalphabeta/CD19-depleted stem cell transplant. The receptors shown here come from a male patient aged 5 to 17 who had a stem cell transplant for acute myeloid leukemia, so the T cells may come from the graft donor.

This clonotype has ten or more counts. The J gene is TRBJ2-4, the V gene TRBV28; TRBD2 matches at 8 bases. The CDR3 contains 16 residues. Germline V gene lookup returns CDR1 MDHEN and CDR2 SYDVKM. The V and J ends lost 2 bases and 2 bases, in that order; junction bases with no gene match: 5. As DNA, the CDR3 is TGTGCCAGCAGTTTAGGGACTAGTTTTCCCAAAAACATTCAGTACTTC. Protein product: CASSLGTSFPKNIQYF.

There are a few counts of this clonotype. V and J are TRBV12-3 or TRBV12-4 and TRBJ1-2, with D unclear. The ends were cut back, 0 bases at V and 2 bases at J, with 10 bases in the middle. The CDR3 is 15 amino acids. The CDR3 protein is CASSLARDSNYGYTF. The CDR3 nucleotides read TGTGCCAGCAGTTTAGCGAGGGATTCGAACTATGGCTACACCTTC.

This clonotype was counted a few times. V gene TRBV7-9 combines with J gene TRBJ2-1; D call uncertain. CDR1 is SEHNR and CDR2 is FQNEAQ in the germline V gene (reference sequence). Trimming left V 3 bases short and J 1 base short, with 10 bases between. This CDR3 spans 15 amino acids. The CDR3 here is CASSFGPLSYNEQFF. In DNA, the CDR3 is TGTGCCAGCAGCTTCGGACCTTTATCCTACAATGAGCAGTTCTTC.